These T cell receptor beta chains were read from a single sample in a study of cytomegalovirus exposure and HLA in healthy donors. TCRdb's copy holds only in-frame clones and misses some; the assay was immunoSEQ multiplex PCR. The sample holds approximately 170,000 clones, about 85% seen once. The sample was PBMCs. All receptors derive from a man aged 30 to 45 in good health and CMV-seropositive. CDR3s include the opening cysteine and the closing phenylalanine or tryptophan. The order of the fields is clone size, V gene, J gene, D gene, CDR3 protein, CDR3 DNA. A D gene is named only where the DNA matches it firmly. Clone size is stated in some rows and not others, as once, few, many or a class when expanded.

clone size: NA; V gene: TRBV11-3; J gene: TRBJ2-2; D gene: NA; CDR3 protein: CASSPRSAGELFF; CDR3 DNA: TGTGCCAGCAGCCCCCGAAGCGCCGGGGAGCTGTTTTTT
clone size: NA; V gene: TRBV6-4; J gene: TRBJ2-1; D gene: TRBD2; CDR3 protein: CASSRPGLAVVPTVYNEQFF; CDR3 DNA: TGTGCCAGCAGTCGTCCGGGACTAGCGGTAGTCCCTACTGTATACAATGAGCAGTTCTTC
clone size: NA; V gene: TRBV9; J gene: TRBJ2-3; D gene: TRBD2; CDR3 protein: CASSLTSGSTDTQYF; CDR3 DNA: TGTGCCAGCAGCCTCACTAGCGGGAGCACAGATACGCAGTATTTT
clone size: once; V gene: TRBV7-2; J gene: TRBJ2-1; D gene: TRBD2; CDR3 protein: CASSSHSGSSNEQFF; CDR3 DNA: TGTGCCAGCAGCTCCCATAGCGGGAGTTCCAATGAGCAGTTCTTC
clone size: NA; V gene: TRBV9; J gene: TRBJ1-4; D gene: NA; CDR3 protein: CASSMAATNEKLFF; CDR3 DNA: TGTGCCAGCTCCATGGCAGCAACTAATGAAAAACTGTTTTTT
clone size: NA; V gene: TRBV5-4; J gene: TRBJ2-3; D gene: TRBD2; CDR3 protein: CASSPGGLAGTDTQYF; CDR3 DNA: TGTGCCAGCAGCCCGGGGGGACTAGCGGGCACAGATACGCAGTATTTT
clone size: NA; V gene: TRBV2; J gene: TRBJ1-2; D gene: NA; CDR3 protein: CASSEKGGVHYGYTF; CDR3 DNA: TGTGCCAGCAGTGAAAAAGGGGGGGTTCACTATGGCTACACCTTC
clone size: NA; V gene: TRBV4-3; J gene: TRBJ2-1; D gene: TRBD2; CDR3 protein: CASSQGWGGRGSNEQFF; CDR3 DNA: TGCGCCAGCAGCCAAGGATGGGGCGGGAGAGGTTCGAATGAGCAGTTCTTC
clone size: NA; V gene: TRBV10-1; J gene: TRBJ2-1; D gene: TRBD2; CDR3 protein: CASSEGTGGYNEQFF; CDR3 DNA: TGCGCCAGCAGTGAAGGGACGGGAGGGTACAATGAGCAGTTCTTC
clone size: NA; V gene: TRBV5-4; J gene: TRBJ1-3; D gene: NA; CDR3 protein: CASSMEGDSGNTIYF; CDR3 DNA: TGTGCCAGCAGTATGGAGGGCGACTCTGGAAACACCATATATTTT
clone size: NA; V gene: TRBV19; J gene: TRBJ2-3; D gene: NA; CDR3 protein: CASTHRDTQYF; CDR3 DNA: TGTGCCAGTACGCATCGGGATACGCAGTATTTT
clone size: NA; V gene: TRBV19; J gene: TRBJ2-5; D gene: TRBD2; CDR3 protein: CASSPGLAGETQYF; CDR3 DNA: TGTGCCAGTAGCCCTGGGCTAGCGGGAGAGACCCAGTACTTC
clone size: once; V gene: TRBV7-9; J gene: TRBJ2-5; D gene: TRBD1; CDR3 protein: CASSLEGQGPLQETQYF; CDR3 DNA: TGTGCCAGCAGCTTAGAAGGACAGGGCCCGCTACAAGAGACCCAGTACTTC
clone size: NA; V gene: TRBV11-1; J gene: TRBJ1-2; D gene: TRBD1; CDR3 protein: CASNLVKQGAVNYGYTF; CDR3 DNA: TGTGCCAGCAACCTAGTAAAACAGGGGGCTGTGAACTATGGCTACACCTTC
clone size: NA; V gene: TRBV5-4; J gene: TRBJ1-2; D gene: TRBD1; CDR3 protein: CASSLGGTANYGYTF; CDR3 DNA: TGTGCCAGCAGCTTAGGCGGGACAGCTAACTATGGCTACACCTTC
clone size: NA; V gene: TRBV11-3; J gene: TRBJ2-1; D gene: NA; CDR3 protein: CASSLELGLVYNEQFF; CDR3 DNA: TGTGCCAGCAGCTTAGAGCTCGGACTCGTTTACAATGAGCAGTTCTTC
clone size: NA; V gene: TRBV7-9; J gene: TRBJ2-4; D gene: NA; CDR3 protein: CASSLAGGEAKNIQYF; CDR3 DNA: TGTGCCAGCAGCTTAGCTGGCGGGGAAGCCAAAAACATTCAGTACTTC
clone size: few; V gene: TRBV6-5; J gene: TRBJ1-2; D gene: TRBD1; CDR3 protein: CASRRDSNYGYTF; CDR3 DNA: TGTGCCAGCCGGCGGGACAGCAACTATGGCTACACCTTC
clone size: NA; V gene: TRBV5-1; J gene: TRBJ2-1; D gene: NA; CDR3 protein: CASSGSPGNEQFF; CDR3 DNA: TGCGCCAGCAGCGGGAGTCCGGGCAATGAGCAGTTCTTC
clone size: NA; V gene: TRBV7-9; J gene: TRBJ2-7; D gene: TRBD1; CDR3 protein: CASSPTGFDEQYF; CDR3 DNA: TGTGCCAGCAGCCCGACAGGGTTCGACGAGCAGTACTTC
clone size: NA; V gene: TRBV11-3; J gene: TRBJ1-1; D gene: NA; CDR3 protein: CASSFSGAPEAFF; CDR3 DNA: TGTGCCAGCAGCTTTTCAGGGGCGCCTGAAGCTTTCTTT
clone size: NA; V gene: TRBV28; J gene: TRBJ1-2; D gene: TRBD1; CDR3 protein: CASIVGTVTNMGYTF; CDR3 DNA: TGTGCCAGCATCGTAGGGACAGTAACCAATATGGGCTACACCTTC
clone size: once; V gene: TRBV5-6; J gene: TRBJ1-6; D gene: TRBD1; CDR3 protein: CASSLGQGFSPLHF; CDR3 DNA: TGTGCCAGCAGCTTGGGACAGGGGTTTTCACCCCTCCACTTT
clone size: NA; V gene: TRBV30; J gene: TRBJ1-1; D gene: NA; CDR3 protein: CAWSEHRNTEAFF; CDR3 DNA: TGTGCCTGGAGTGAACATCGTAACACTGAAGCTTTCTTT
clone size: NA; V gene: TRBV7-8; J gene: TRBJ2-5; D gene: TRBD2; CDR3 protein: CASSFKLAGGETQYF; CDR3 DNA: TGTGCCAGCAGCTTTAAACTAGCGGGAGGAGAGACCCAGTACTTC
clone size: few; V gene: TRBV27; J gene: TRBJ1-1; D gene: TRBD1; CDR3 protein: CASSYRDSMNTEAFF; CDR3 DNA: TGTGCCAGCAGTTACCGGGACAGCATGAACACTGAAGCTTTCTTT